Listed below are T cell receptor beta chains from one sample, sequenced in a study of CD8+CD57+ T cells in acquired aplastic anemia. Using its own MiXCR run on the reads, TCRdb lists one record per CDR3 protein. The sample shows 350,000 to 450,000 distinct CDR3 sequences, approximately 70% of them seen only once. Material for sequencing was sorted CD4+, CD8+, or CD8+CD57+ T cells (not recorded which) from PBMCs. The receptors come from a human donor in good health, serving as a control. Each CDR3 is given with its conserved first and last residue. The D gene is left open where the match is weak. Rows give clone size only sometimes, using once, few, many, or a class for an expanded clone.

j_call clone_size v_call d_call cdr3_aa cdr3_nt
TRBJ2-2 many TRBV2 - CAWRGQREAGELFF TGTGCCTGGAGGGGACAGAGGGAGGCCGGGGAGCTGTTTTTT
TRBJ2-7 - TRBV19 - CASSEFSSGYEQYF TGTGCCAGTAGTGAGTTTAGCTCGGGCTACGAGCAGTACTTC
TRBJ1-1 - TRBV30 - CAWSVNVGEAFF TGTGCCTGGAGTGTTAATGTGGGTGAAGCTTTCTTT
TRBJ1-1 - TRBV5-1 - CASSSSRLAAEAFF TGTGCCAGCAGTTCCTCTCGGCTGGCTGCTGAAGCTTTCTTT
TRBJ2-7 - TRBV9 TRBD1 CASSFSLGQADYEQYF TGTGCCAGCAGCTTTAGTTTGGGACAGGCGGATTACGAGCAGTACTTC
TRBJ2-3 - TRBV9 TRBD2 CASSESRGLYNRHF TGTGCCAGCAGCGAGTCGCGGGGGTTGTATAATCGGCATTTT
TRBJ1-6 - TRBV2 - CASSARDNPPRISPLHF TGTGCCAGCAGTGCCAGGGACAACCCTCCCCGCATTTCACCCCTCCACTTT
TRBJ2-2 - TRBV24-1 - CATSDLGRSNIGELFF TGTGCCACCAGTGATTTGGGGCGATCGAACATCGGTGAGCTGTTTTTT
TRBJ2-3 once TRBV7-2 TRBD1 CASSVDRGRSADTQYF TGTGCCAGCAGCGTGGACAGGGGGCGTTCTGCAGATACGCAGTATTTT
TRBJ1-1 - TRBV6-5 TRBD1 CAISLGGRGRFRRNTEAFF TGTGCCATCAGTTTAGGAGGCAGGGGGCGATTTCGTCGGAACACTGAAGCTTTCTTT
TRBJ2-1 once TRBV9 - CASSDQMPPSSYNEQFF TGTGCCAGCAGCGATCAAATGCCCCCGAGCTCCTACAATGAGCAGTTCTTC
TRBJ1-1 many TRBV6-5 - CASRKALLTEAFF TGTGCCAGCAGGAAGGCGCTTCTCACTGAAGCTTTCTTT
TRBJ1-3 - TRBV7-3 - CASSKTSSRNNLYF TGTGCCAGCAGCAAGACATCCTCTAGAAACAACCTATACTTT
TRBJ1-1 - TRBV27 TRBD1 CASSFGTGGYTEAFF TGTGCCAGCAGTTTCGGGACAGGGGGCTACACTGAAGCTTTCTTT
TRBJ1-1 - TRBV7-6 TRBD1 CASSAGTGGAAFF TGTGCCAGCAGCGCCGGGACAGGGGGAGCCGCTTTCTTT
TRBJ2-5 few TRBV10-3 - CATGTGGTQYF TGTGCCACTGGGACTGGCGGGACCCAGTACTTC
TRBJ2-7 - TRBV7-2 - CASSAETGQVGSEQYF TGTGCCAGCAGCGCAGAAACTGGACAAGTGGGAAGTGAGCAGTACTTC
TRBJ2-7 once TRBV7-6 - CASSVRSGQSSYEQYF TGTGCCAGCAGCGTTAGGTCCGGACAGAGCTCTTACGAGCAGTACTTC
TRBJ1-5 many TRBV30 - CAWSGNSNQPQHF TGTGCCTGGAGTGGCAATAGCAATCAGCCCCAGCATTTT
TRBJ1-2 - TRBV15 - CATSRDLTGITNYGYTF TGTGCCACCAGCAGAGACCTCACAGGTATCACTAACTATGGCTACACCTTC
TRBJ1-5 many TRBV6-5 - CASSPLGTLQPQHF TGTGCCAGCAGTCCCCTCGGGACTCTTCAGCCCCAGCATTTT
TRBJ1-1 - TRBV20-1 - CSARAAGSDAFF TGCAGTGCTAGAGCGGCGGGCTCTGACGCTTTCTTT
TRBJ1-2 once TRBV9 - CASSQDKKGTFHYGYIF TGTGCCAGCAGCCAAGATAAAAAGGGGACCTTCCACTATGGCTACATCTTC
TRBJ2-5 - TRBV4-1 TRBD2 CASSGSPGLADRETQYF TGCGCCAGCAGCGGAAGTCCGGGACTAGCGGATCGAGAGACCCAGTACTTC
TRBJ2-2 many TRBV7-2 - CASSFNGAKNTGELFF TGTGCCAGCAGTTTCAATGGGGCCAAAAACACCGGGGAGCTGTTTTTT
TRBJ1-4 - TRBV19 - CVSTPGYNEKLFF TGTGTCAGTACCCCTGGGTATAATGAAAAACTGTTTTTT
TRBJ2-7 once TRBV2 TRBD1 CATSRVSQGLGDEQYF TGTGCCACCAGCAGAGTCTCACAGGGGTTGGGGGACGAGCAGTACTTC
TRBJ2-2 - TRBV2 TRBD1 CASKGFDRGPGELFF TGTGCCAGCAAGGGATTCGACAGGGGTCCCGGGGAGCTGTTTTTT
TRBJ2-3 - TRBV5-5 - CASSPDRRASDTQYF TGTGCCAGCAGCCCCGACAGGAGGGCCTCAGATACGCAGTATTTT
TRBJ2-5 - TRBV7-3 TRBD2 CASSTVGGEETQYF TGTGCCAGCAGCACGGTGGGGGGGGAAGAGACCCAGTACTTC
TRBJ2-1 - TRBV14 - CASSPRGPNEQFF TGTGCCAGCAGCCCCCGAGGGCCCAATGAGCAGTTCTTC
TRBJ2-7 many TRBV11-2 - CASSFLGLYEQYF TGTGCCAGCAGCTTCCTAGGGCTTTACGAGCAGTACTTC
TRBJ1-2 - TRBV7-2 - CASRLERAGYGYTF TGTGCCAGCAGGTTAGAAAGGGCAGGGTATGGCTACACCTTC
TRBJ1-6 - TRBV5-5 - CASSLVYGSPLHF TGTGCCAGCAGCTTGGTCTATGGTTCACCCCTCCACTTT
TRBJ2-3 many TRBV7-2 TRBD2 CASSSPERGARTDTQYF TGTGCCAGCAGCTCCCCGGAGCGGGGGGCCCGCACAGATACGCAGTATTTT
TRBJ1-6 - TRBV7-2 - CASSTGPLEFHLHF TGTGCCAGCAGCACAGGACCGTTAGAGTTCCACCTCCACTTT
TRBJ1-6 - TRBV11-3 - CASSRPGESPLHF TGTGCCAGCAGCCGCCCCGGGGAGAGCCCCCTCCACTTT
TRBJ1-2 - TRBV10-1 - CASSEGYKHYFCPF TGCGCCAGCAGCGAGGGGTACAAGCACTACTTCTGCCCCTTC
TRBJ2-5 many TRBV6-5 - CASSAGLQETQYF TGTGCCAGCAGTGCAGGGCTTCAAGAGACCCAGTACTTC
TRBJ2-1 - TRBV20-1 - CSASQGRRADEQFF TGCAGTGCTAGTCAGGGCCGACGAGCAGATGAGCAGTTCTTC
TRBJ1-4 - TRBV12-3/TRBV12-4 - CASSKGREKLFF TGTGCCAGCTCCAAGGGGCGGGAAAAACTGTTTTTT
TRBJ2-3 - TRBV7-9 TRBD2 CASSGGAGMTDPQYF TGTGCCAGCAGCGGGGGAGCGGGGATGACAGATCCGCAGTATTTT
TRBJ1-5 - TRBV7-9 - CASSLVSRGTDTQF TGTGCCAGCAGCTTAGTCAGTCGCGGCACAGATACGCAGTTT